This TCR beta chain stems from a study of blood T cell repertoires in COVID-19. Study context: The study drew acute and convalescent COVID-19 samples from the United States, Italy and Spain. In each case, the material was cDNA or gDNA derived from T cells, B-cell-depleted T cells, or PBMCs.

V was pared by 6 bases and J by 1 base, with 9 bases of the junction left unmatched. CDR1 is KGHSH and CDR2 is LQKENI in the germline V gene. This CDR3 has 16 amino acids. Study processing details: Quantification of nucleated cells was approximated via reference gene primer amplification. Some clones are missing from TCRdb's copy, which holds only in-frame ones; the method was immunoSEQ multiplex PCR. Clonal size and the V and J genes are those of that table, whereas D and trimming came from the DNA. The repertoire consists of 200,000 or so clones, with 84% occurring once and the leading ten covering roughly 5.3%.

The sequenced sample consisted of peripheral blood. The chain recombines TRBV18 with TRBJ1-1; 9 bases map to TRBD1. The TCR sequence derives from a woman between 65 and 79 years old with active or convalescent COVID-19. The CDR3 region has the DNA TGTGCCAGCTCTCCAGGGACAGGGAATCGGAACACTGAAGCTTTCTTT. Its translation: CASSPGTGNRNTEAFF.